This TCR beta chain was captured by sequencing in a study of patients and donors after allogeneic stem cell transplantation (dated by TCRdb to the early 2020s). Reading the germline V gene (reference sequence) gives CDR1 LNHDA and CDR2 SQIVND. From the cysteine through the phenylalanine, the CDR3 covers 16 amino acids. The only DNA kept is the CDR3, 48 bases in frame from the first base. V is trimmed back by 5 bases and J by 6 bases, and the junction contains 12 bases that no gene match accounts for. Comment on this clonotype: Its antigen target is currently unknown. No clone much larger than this one lies a single base away; base qualities are absent.

Receptor libraries were prepared by RT-PCR. The data were produced on a NextSeq 550. TCRdb reprocessed the public reads (quality trimming at Q25 with fastp, clone calling with MiXCR) and kept in-frame beta chains. When rows share a CDR3 protein, they turn into one entry using the most common DNA and genes. The sample table shows about 410,000 distinct CDR3 sequences, and 16% are seen once. The ten largest clones represent around 7.9% of the sample. This TCR was recovered from a human donor who was either an allogeneic HSCT recipient or a stem cell or donor lymphocyte infusion donor (not recorded which). It is not recorded whose cells these are; they may come from a transplant donor. The rearranged segments are TRBV19 and TRBJ2-1; 8 bases in the junction line up with TRBD2. The material sequenced was blood, either unsorted or a sorted T cell fraction (not recorded which). The nucleotide sequence is given as TGTGCCAGTAGTCCCCGTATGAGCGGGAGTGGCAATGAGCAGTTCTTC. Its translation is CASSPRMSGSGNEQFF.